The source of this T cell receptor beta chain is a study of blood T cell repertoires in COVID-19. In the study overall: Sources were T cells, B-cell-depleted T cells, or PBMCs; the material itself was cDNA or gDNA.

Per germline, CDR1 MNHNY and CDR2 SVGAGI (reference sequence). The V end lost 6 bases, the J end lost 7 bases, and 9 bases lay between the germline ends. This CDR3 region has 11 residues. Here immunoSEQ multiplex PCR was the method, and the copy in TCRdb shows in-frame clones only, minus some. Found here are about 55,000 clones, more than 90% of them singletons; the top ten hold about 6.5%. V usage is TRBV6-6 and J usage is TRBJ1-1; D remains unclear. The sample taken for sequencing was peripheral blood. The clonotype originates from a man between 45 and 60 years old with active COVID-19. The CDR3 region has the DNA TGTGCCAGCAGCCTCGGTAATGAAGCTTTCTTT. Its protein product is CASSLGNEAFF.